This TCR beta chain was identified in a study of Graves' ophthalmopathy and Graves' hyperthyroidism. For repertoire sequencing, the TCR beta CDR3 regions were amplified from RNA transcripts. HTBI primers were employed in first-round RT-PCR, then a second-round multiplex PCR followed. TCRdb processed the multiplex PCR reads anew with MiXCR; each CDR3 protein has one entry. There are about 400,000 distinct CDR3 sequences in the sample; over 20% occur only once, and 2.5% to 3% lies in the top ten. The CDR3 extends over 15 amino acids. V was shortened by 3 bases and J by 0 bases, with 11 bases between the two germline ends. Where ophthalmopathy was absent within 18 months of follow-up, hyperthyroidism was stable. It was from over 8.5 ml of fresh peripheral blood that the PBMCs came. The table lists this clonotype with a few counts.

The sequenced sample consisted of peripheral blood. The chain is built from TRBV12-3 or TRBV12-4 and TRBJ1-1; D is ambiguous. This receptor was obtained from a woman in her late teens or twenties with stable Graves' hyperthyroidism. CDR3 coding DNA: TGTGCCAGCAGTTTTCGGGGTCGAATGAACACTGAAGCTTTCTTT. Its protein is CASSFRGRMNTEAFF.